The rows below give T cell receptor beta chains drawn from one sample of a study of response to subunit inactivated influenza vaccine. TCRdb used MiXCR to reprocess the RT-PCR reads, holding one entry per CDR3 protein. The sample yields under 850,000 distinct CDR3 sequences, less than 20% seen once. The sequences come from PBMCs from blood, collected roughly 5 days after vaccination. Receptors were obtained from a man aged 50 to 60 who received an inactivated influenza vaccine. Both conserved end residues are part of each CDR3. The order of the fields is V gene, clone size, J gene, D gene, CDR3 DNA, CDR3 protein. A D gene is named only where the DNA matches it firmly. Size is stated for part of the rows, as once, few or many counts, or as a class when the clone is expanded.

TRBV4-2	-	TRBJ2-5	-	TGTGCCAGCAGCCGAGGACGACTAAACCAAGAGACCCAGTACTTC	CASSRGRLNQETQYF
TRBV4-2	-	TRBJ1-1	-	TGTGCCAGCAGCCAAGAGGTTGGGGGTCGGGCGAACACTGAAGCTTTCTTT	CASSQEVGGRANTEAFF
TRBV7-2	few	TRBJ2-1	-	TGTGCCAGCAGCTTAATAGGAGCAGTTTACAATGAGCAGTTCTTC	CASSLIGAVYNEQFF
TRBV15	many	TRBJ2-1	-	TGTGCCACCAGCAGAGATCCCCGGGTTGGCGATGAGCAGTTCTTC	CATSRDPRVGDEQFF
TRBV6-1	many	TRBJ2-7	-	TGTGCCAGCCACTCGACAGGAACCTACGAGCAGTACTTC	CASHSTGTYEQYF
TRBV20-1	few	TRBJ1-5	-	TGCAGTGGGCAAGGGGTGGTAAATCAGCCCCAGCATTTT	CSGQGVVNQPQHF
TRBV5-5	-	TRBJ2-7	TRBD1	TGTGCCAGCAGCCCCACCCCGGGACAGGGATACGAGCAGTACTTC	CASSPTPGQGYEQYF
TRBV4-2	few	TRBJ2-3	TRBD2	TGTGCCAGCAGTTCCGACACTCTGACTAGCGGGAGGGCCACAGATACGCAGTATTTT	CASSSDTLTSGRATDTQYF
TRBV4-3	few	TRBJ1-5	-	TGCGCCAGCAGCCAAGTTCGGCAGACAGGTAGCAATCAGCCCCAGCATTTT	CASSQVRQTGSNQPQHF
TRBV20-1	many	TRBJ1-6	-	TGCAGTGCTAGGGGGAGATTGAATTCACCCCTCCACTTT	CSARGRLNSPLHF
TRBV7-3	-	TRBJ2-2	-	TGTGCCAGCAGCCGAGGGACCAGCACCGGGGAGCTGTTTTTT	CASSRGTSTGELFF
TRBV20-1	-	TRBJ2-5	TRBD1	TGCAGTGCAATACTCGCAGGGGGCGTACAAGAGACCCAGTACTTC	CSAILAGGVQETQYF
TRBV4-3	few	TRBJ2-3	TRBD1	TGCGCCAGCAGCCAAACAGGGGAATGGGCGGGTACGCAGTATTTT	CASSQTGEWAGTQYF
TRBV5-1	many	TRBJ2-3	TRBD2	TGCGCCAGCGGTGGGGAGGGCGGTACGCAGTATTTT	CASGGEGGTQYF
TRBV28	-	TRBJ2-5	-	TGTGCCAGCAGTATGCTTAGGACTCGGATTGGGGAAGAGACCCAGTACTTC	CASSMLRTRIGEETQYF
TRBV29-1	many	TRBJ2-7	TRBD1	TGCAGCGTTGAATCCCGGGACAGGGCTCGGGAGCAGTACTTC	CSVESRDRAREQYF
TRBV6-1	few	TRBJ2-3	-	TGTGCCAGCAGTCCGACCCAAGCTCCCCAGACTACAGATACGCAGTATTTT	CASSPTQAPQTTDTQYF
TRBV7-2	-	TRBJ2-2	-	TGTGCCAGCAGCTTACAGGGGATAGGCACCGGGGAGCTGTTTTTT	CASSLQGIGTGELFF
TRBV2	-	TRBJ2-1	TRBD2	TGTGCCAGCAGTGAAGAAGAGAGTAGCGGGATCTCCTACAATGAGCAGTTCTTC	CASSEEESSGISYNEQFF
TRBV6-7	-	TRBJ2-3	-	TGTGCCAGCACTACCTTTCCCTGGAGGCCAGATACGCAGTATTTT	CASTTFPWRPDTQYF
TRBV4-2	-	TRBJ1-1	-	TGTGCCAGCAGCCAAGGGGGGGCGGGGAACACTGAAGCTTTCTTT	CASSQGGAGNTEAFF
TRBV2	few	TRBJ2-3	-	TGTGCCAGCAGGGGGCCGGGAGATACGCAGTATTTT	CASRGPGDTQYF
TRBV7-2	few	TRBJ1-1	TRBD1	TGTGCCAGCAGCTGGGACAGGGATGGAGACACTGAAGCTTTCTTT	CASSWDRDGDTEAFF
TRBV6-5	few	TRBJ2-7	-	TGTGCCAGCAGTTTCTCGTACAGGGACCCCTACGAGCAGTACTTC	CASSFSYRDPYEQYF
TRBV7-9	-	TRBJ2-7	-	TGTGCCAGCAGCTTAAACCCCGGGCCCTACGAGCAGTACTTC	CASSLNPGPYEQYF
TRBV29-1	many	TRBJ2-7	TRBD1	TGCAGCGTTGAAGGGACAGGGGCCTACGAGCAGTACTTC	CSVEGTGAYEQYF
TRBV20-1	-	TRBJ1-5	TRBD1	TGCAGTGCAACTCCGGGACAGGGGATCGGCAATCAGCCCCAGCATTTT	CSATPGQGIGNQPQHF
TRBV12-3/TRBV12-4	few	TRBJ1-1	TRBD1	TGTGCCAGCACCCCAGGACAGGCCAACACTGAAGCTTTCTTT	CASTPGQANTEAFF
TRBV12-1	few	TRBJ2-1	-	TGTGCCAGCAGCTTTGGCCATAAGGAGTTCTTC	CASSFGHKEFF
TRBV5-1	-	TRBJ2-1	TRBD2	TGCGCCAGCAGCCAAACGACTAGCGGACGGGGGAATGAGCAGTTCTTC	CASSQTTSGRGNEQFF
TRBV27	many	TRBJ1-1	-	TGTGCCAGCAGTTTGTCCGGCACAGCCAACACTGAAGCTTTCTTT	CASSLSGTANTEAFF
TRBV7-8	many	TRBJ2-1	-	TGTGCCAGCAGCTTGGGAGTGGATGAGCAGTTCTTC	CASSLGVDEQFF
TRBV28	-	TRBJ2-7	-	TGTGCCAGTAGGCATAACTCCTACGAGCAGTACTTC	CASRHNSYEQYF
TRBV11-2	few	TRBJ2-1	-	TGTGCCAGCAGCTTGGAACAGAACTCCTACAATGAGCAGTTCTTC	CASSLEQNSYNEQFF
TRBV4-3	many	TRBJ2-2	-	TGCGCCAGCAGCCAAGACGGCCAGGGGGGCACCGGGGAGCTGTTTTTT	CASSQDGQGGTGELFF
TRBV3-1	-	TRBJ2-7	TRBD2	TGTACCAGCAGCCAAGACGGACTAGCGGGGGGCATATTCTACGAGCAGTACTTC	CTSSQDGLAGGIFYEQYF
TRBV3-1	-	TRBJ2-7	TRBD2	TGTGCCAGCAGCCAAGCCCCGGGAGGTAGCTACGAGCAGTACTTC	CASSQAPGGSYEQYF
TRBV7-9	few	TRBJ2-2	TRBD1	TGTGCCATTACCGGGACAGGGAACACCGGGGAGCTGTTTTTT	CAITGTGNTGELFF
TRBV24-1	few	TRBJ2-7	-	TGTGCCACCAGTGCGGCTATGGTCCCCTTTGAGCAGTACTTC	CATSAAMVPFEQYF
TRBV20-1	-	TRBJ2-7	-	TGCAGTGCCATAGGTAGGCAGGCTACCTACGAGCAGTACTTC	CSAIGRQATYEQYF
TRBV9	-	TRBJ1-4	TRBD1	TGTGCCAGCAGCGTACAGGGGACAGAGAATGAAAAACTGTTTTTT	CASSVQGTENEKLFF
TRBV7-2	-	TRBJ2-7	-	TGTGCCAGCAGCTTTGACAACGAGCAGTACTTC	CASSFDNEQYF